This T cell receptor (beta chain) was sequenced in a study of OX40 agonist ivuxolimab in advanced cancers. Study in general: The drug used for patients, ivuxolimab, was an agonistic anti-OX40 (CD134) antibody.

V dropped 1 base and J dropped 5; count of bases not matched to a gene: 7. The CDR3 length is 15 residues. CDR1 SEHNR and CDR2 FQNEAQ come from the germline V gene (reference sequence). This clone appeared a single time. The antigen is unknown. Libraries were prepared by immunoSEQ multiplex PCR; TCRdb keeps only in-frame clonotypes and omits some of them. The sample includes tens of thousands of clones, 75% to 95% seen only once; the top ten take more than 5.5%. Overall study findings and caveats: Also present in some nonresponders was a low level of normalized T-cell clonal expansion. Dose levels from 0.1 to 3.0 mg/kg saw CD4+ and CD8+ blood T cells expand clonally by week 6.

Sample: CD4+ or CD8+ T cells sorted from blood, taken in a trial of the OX40 agonist ivuxolimab. The chain has TRBV7-9 and TRBJ1-1, with 7 nucleotides matching TRBD1. The sequence was collected from an adult with an advanced solid tumor such as melanoma, head and neck, liver or kidney cancer. The CDR3: CASSLGRTGETEAFF. The CDR3 DNA sequence: TGTGCCAGCAGCTTAGGGCGCACAGGGGAAACTGAAGCTTTCTTT.